This T cell receptor beta chain was captured in a study of Graves' ophthalmopathy and Graves' hyperthyroidism. Looking at the study overall: Hyperthyroidism was considered stable when no ophthalmopathy appeared within 18 months of follow-up. Points from the study as a whole: Most thyroid clonotypes with frequency above 0.001 were detected in blood too.

Amplified TCR beta CDR3 regions were obtained using RNA transcripts as template. Investigators did first-round RT-PCR with HTBI primers, then second-round multiplex PCR. Using its own MiXCR run on the multiplex PCR reads, TCRdb lists one record per CDR3 protein. The sample consists of 900,000 to 1,200,000 distinct CDR3 sequences, about two fifths of them appearing once. As concerns this clonotype: The target antigen is unknown.

Hyperthyroidism was new, under 2 months, in patients aged 18 to 65. In germline, CDR1 is SQVTM, CDR2 ANQGSEA. Deletions cut 4 bases from V and 0 bases from J, with 9 bases between. CDR3 length: 14 amino acids. What was sequenced was peripheral blood or thyroid tissue (not recorded which). The V and J genes are TRBV29-1 and TRBJ1-4, with D tentatively TRBD1 (5 bases). This sequence was found in an adult man with Graves' hyperthyroidism. In DNA, the CDR3 is TGCAGCGTTGTAGACAGTGCAACTAATGAAAAACTGTTTTTT. Translation gives CSVVDSATNEKLFF.